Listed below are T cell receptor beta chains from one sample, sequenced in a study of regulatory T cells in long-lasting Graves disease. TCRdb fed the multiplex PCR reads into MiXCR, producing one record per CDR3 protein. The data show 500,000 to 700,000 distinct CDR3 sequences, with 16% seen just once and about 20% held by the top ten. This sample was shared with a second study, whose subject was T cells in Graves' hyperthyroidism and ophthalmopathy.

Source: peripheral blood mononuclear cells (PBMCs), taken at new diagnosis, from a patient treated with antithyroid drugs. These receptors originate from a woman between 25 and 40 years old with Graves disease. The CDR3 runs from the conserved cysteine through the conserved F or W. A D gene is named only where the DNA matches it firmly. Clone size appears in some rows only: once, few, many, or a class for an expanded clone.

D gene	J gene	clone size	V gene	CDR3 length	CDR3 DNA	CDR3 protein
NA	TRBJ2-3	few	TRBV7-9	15	TGTGCCAGCAGCTTAGATGGGGCAGGCGGAGATACGCAGTATTTT	CASSLDGAGGDTQYF
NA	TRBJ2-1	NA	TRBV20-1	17	TGCAGTGCTAGAGACCCCGGGGCGGGCTACGGGAACAATGAGCAGTTCTTC	CSARDPGAGYGNNEQFF
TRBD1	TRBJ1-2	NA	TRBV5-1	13	TGCGCCAGCAGCCTAACTACAGGGGATGGCTACACCTTC	CASSLTTGDGYTF
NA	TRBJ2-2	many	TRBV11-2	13	TGTGCCAGCAGCTTAGTCTCTGGTGGGGAGCTGTTTTTT	CASSLVSGGELFF
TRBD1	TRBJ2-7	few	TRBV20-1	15	TGCAGTGCTAGACTACGGGACAGGGTTGCCTACGAGCAGTACTTC	CSARLRDRVAYEQYF
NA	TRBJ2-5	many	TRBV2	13	TGTGCCAGCAGTGCCGGGTCGACGGAGACCCAGTACTTC	CASSAGSTETQYF
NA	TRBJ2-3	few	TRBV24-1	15	TGTGCCACCAGTGTGACCGCCGGCCCTGAAGATACGCAGTATTTT	CATSVTAGPEDTQYF
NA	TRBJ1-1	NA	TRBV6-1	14	TGTGGCAGCAGTCCACAGGGCGTTCGCACTGAAGCTTTCTTT	CGSSPQGVRTEAFF
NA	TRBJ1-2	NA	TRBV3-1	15	TGTGCCAGCAGCCAAGTCCCCGACCGAACCTATGGCTACACCTTC	CASSQVPDRTYGYTF
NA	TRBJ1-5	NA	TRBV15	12	TGTGCCACCAGCAGAGATGATCAGCCCCAGCATTTT	CATSRDDQPQHF
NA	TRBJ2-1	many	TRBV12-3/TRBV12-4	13	TGTGCCAGCAGTCCCCGCTTAGAGCGGGAGCAGTTCTTC	CASSPRLEREQFF
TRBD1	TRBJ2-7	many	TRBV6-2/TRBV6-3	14	TGTGCCAGCAGTACCGGGACAGGGACTAACGAGCAGTACTTC	CASSTGTGTNEQYF
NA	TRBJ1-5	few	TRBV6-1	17	TGTGCCAGCAGCTATCACCAAATCCGGCCAGGCCCGCGGCCCCAGCATTTT	CASSYHQIRPGPRPQHF
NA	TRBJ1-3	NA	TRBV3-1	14	TGTGCCAGCAGCCCTACTAACTCTGGAAACACCATATATTTT	CASSPTNSGNTIYF
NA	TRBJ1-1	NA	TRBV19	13	TGTGCCAGTAGTATTAGAGGGGACACTGAAGCTTTCTTT	CASSIRGDTEAFF
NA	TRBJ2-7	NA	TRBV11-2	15	TGTGCCAGCAGCTTAGGTTATGGGAGCTCCTACGAGCAGTACTTC	CASSLGYGSSYEQYF
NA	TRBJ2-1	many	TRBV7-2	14	TGTGCCAGCAGTTACCCAGGCTCCTACAATGAGCAGTTCTTC	CASSYPGSYNEQFF
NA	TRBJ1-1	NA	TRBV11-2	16	TGTGCCAGCAGTGAAGGAAGGGTCCGGTCTAACACTGAAGCTTTCTTT	CASSEGRVRSNTEAFF
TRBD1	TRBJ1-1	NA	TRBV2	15	TGTGCCAGCACCGAGGGACAGGGGGCGTACACTGAAGCTTTCTTT	CASTEGQGAYTEAFF
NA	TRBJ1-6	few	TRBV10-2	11	TGCGCCAGCGGCATCCAATCACCCCTCCACTTT	CASGIQSPLHF
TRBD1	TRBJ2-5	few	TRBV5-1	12	TGCGCCAGCTTCCGGACAGGCGAGACCCAGTACTTC	CASFRTGETQYF
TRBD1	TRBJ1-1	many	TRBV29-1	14	TGCAGCGCTCTCGGACAGGGTGGGCGAACTGAAGCTTTCTTT	CSALGQGGRTEAFF